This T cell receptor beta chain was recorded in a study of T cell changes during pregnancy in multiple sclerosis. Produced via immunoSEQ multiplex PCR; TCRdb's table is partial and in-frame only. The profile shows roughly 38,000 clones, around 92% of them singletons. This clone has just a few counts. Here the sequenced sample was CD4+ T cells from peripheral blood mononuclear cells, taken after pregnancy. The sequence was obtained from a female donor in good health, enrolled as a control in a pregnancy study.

As DNA, the CDR3 is TGCGCCAGCAGCCAAGAGGGACTAGTCTACAATGAGCAGTTCTTC. Its translation: CASSQEGLVYNEQFF. This chain joins TRBV4-1 and TRBJ2-1; 8 positions agree with TRBD2. The CDR3 totals 15 residues. J gave up 3 bases and V 0 bases, and 1 base lay outside the gene matches. Germline V gene sequence: CDR1 MGHRA, CDR2 YSYEKL.